The 29 T cell receptor beta chains below all came from one sample that was sequenced in a study of a mutant IDH1 vaccine in newly diagnosed glioma. The repertoire was sequenced with immunoSEQ multiplex PCR; TCRdb's copy has only in-frame clones and lacks some. The table has over 30,000 clones, about 80% seen once. Noted time point: baseline, week 1 (first vaccination visit). The treatment is: pre-vaccination baseline after standard-of-care therapy. The specimen was peripheral blood mononuclear cells (PBMCs), collected from a glioma patient treated with radiotherapy, temozolomide or both. All receptors come from a man in his forties or fifties with glioma. Some clones in this sample may be carry-over from other donors' samples.

The V and J genes are TRBV14 and TRBJ2-3, with unresolved D. V gave up 2 bases and J gave up 3 bases, with 3 bases separating them. The CDR3 runs to 12 residues. The germline V gene encodes CDR1 SGHDN and CDR2 FVKESK. This CDR3 is CASSQWTDTQYF. The CDR3 DNA is TGTGCCAGCAGCCAATGGACAGATACGCAGTATTTT. Full variable domain (remainder filled in from reference TRBV14 and TRBJ2-3): EAGVTQFPSHSVIEKGQTVTLRCDPISGHDNLYWYRRVMGKEIKFLLHFVKESKQDESGMPNNRFLAERTGGTYSTLKVQPAELEDSGVYFCASSQWTDTQYFGPGTRLTVL.

The J gene is TRBJ1-3, the V gene TRBV7-2, with unresolved D. Germline V gene lookup returns CDR1 SGHTA and CDR2 FQGNSA. Trimming shortened V by 5 bases and J by 3 bases, and 20 bases separated the two germline ends. The CDR3 spans 17 residues. The CDR3 here is CASSPGFFLRRGNTIYF. The CDR3 nucleotides read TGTGCCAGCAGCCCCGGGTTCTTCCTCCGACGTGGAAACACCATATATTTT.

This clone was recorded a few times. The V and J genes are TRBV2 and TRBJ2-5; D is unclear. The V end lost 2 bases, the J end lost 5 bases, and 3 bases lay between the germline ends. The CDR3 has 11 amino acids. CDR1 and CDR2 from the germline V gene are SNHLY and FYNNEI. CDR3 coding DNA: TGTGCCAGCAGTGAACGGGAGACCCAGTACTTC. It translates to CASSERETQYF.

The rearrangement uses TRBV5-1 and TRBJ2-6, with D possibly called TRBD1 or TRBD2 (5 bases each). There are 17 residues in the CDR3. The ends were cut back, 0 bases at V and 5 bases at J, with 15 bases in the middle. In germline, CDR1 is SGHRS, CDR2 YFSETQ. CDR3 DNA sequence: TGCGCCAGCAGCTTGGGCTCCCCGGGACGGAGGGCCAACGTCCTGACTTTC. This translates into CASSLGSPGRRANVLTF.

This clone was recorded only once. This chain joins TRBV6-5 and TRBJ1-2, with unresolved D. The CDR3 extends over 11 amino acids. The germline gives CDR1 MNHEY, CDR2 SVGAGI. Trimming stripped 8 bases from V and 1 base from J, with 5 bases between. The CDR3 bases are TGTGCCAGCGGGCTTAACTATGGCTACACCTTC. Its protein product is CASGLNYGYTF.

The chain combines TRBV5-6 with TRBJ1-5; D gene uncertain. The CDR3 length is 13 residues. CDR1 SGHDT and CDR2 YYEEEE come from the germline V gene. V was pared by 4 bases and J by 6 bases, with 11 bases between. CDR3 bases: TGTGCCAGCAGCCCATCGACCAGTCAGCCCCAGCATTTT. It codes for CASSPSTSQPQHF. Full variable domain (rest looked up from reference TRBV5-6 and TRBJ1-5): DAGVTQSPTHLIKTRGQQVTLRCSPKSGHDTVSWYQQALGQGPQFIFQYYEEEERQRGNFPDRFSGHQFPNYSSELNVNALLLGDSALYLCASSPSTSQPQHFGDGTRLSIL.

V usage is TRBV10-1 and J usage is TRBJ1-1; 7 bases are shared with TRBD1. Germline CDR1 is WNHNN and CDR2 is SYGVQD (reference sequence). The trim removed 11 bases at V and 5 bases at J, leaving 8 bases unmatched. The CDR3 runs 12 residues. The CDR3 DNA reads as TGCGCCCCTTCGGCAGGGGGAACTGAAGCTTTCTTT. Its protein product is CAPSAGGTEAFF.

V usage is TRBV7-9 and J usage is TRBJ1-1; a weak D match, TRBD1 (5 bases). Germline-derived CDR1 and CDR2 are SEHNR and FQNEAQ (reference sequence). The CDR3 extends over 14 amino acids. Trimming removed 4 bases from V and 1 base from J, with 10 bases in between. This CDR3 reads CASSWGSGNTEAFF. Here the CDR3 DNA reads TGTGCCAGCAGCTGGGGGAGCGGGAACACTGAAGCTTTCTTT.

This clone has only a few counts. The chain employs TRBV7-3 and TRBJ1-5; D gene ambiguous. V was pared by 2 bases and J by 4 bases, with 6 bases between. The germline V gene encodes CDR1 SGHTA and CDR2 FQGTGA. This CDR3 has 13 residues. In DNA, the CDR3 is TGTGCCAGCAGCTTAGGTCGGAATCAGCCCCAGCATTTT. Translated, it gives CASSLGRNQPQHF.

This clone was recorded only once. The chain recombines TRBV7-9 with TRBJ2-2, with no clear D. V dropped 5 bases and J dropped 7 bases, with 14 bases sitting between them. This CDR3 contains 14 residues. Looked up from germline, CDR1 is SEHNR and CDR2 is FQNEAQ (reference sequence). The DNA of the CDR3 is TGTGCCAGCAGCCTGCGGCGGAGCGTCGGGGAGCTGTTTTTT. The encoded protein is CASSLRRSVGELFF.

The chain links TRBV5-1 to TRBJ1-2; no clear D. Between the trimmed V and J ends, which lost 2 bases and 6 bases, there was a span of 14 bases. This CDR3 region has 14 residues. Germline V gene lookup returns CDR1 SGHRS and CDR2 YFSETQ. CDR3 bases: TGCGCCAGCAGCTTCGAAAAACCGACGGATGGCTACACCTTC. Its protein is CASSFEKPTDGYTF. The full variable domain, rest sourced from reference TRBV5-1 and TRBJ1-2, is KAGVTQTPRYLIKTRGQQVTLSCSPISGHRSVSWYQQTPGQGLQFLFEYFSETQRNKGNFPGRFSGRQFSNSRSEMNVSTLELGDSALYLCASSFEKPTDGYTFGSGTRLTVV.

This clone was detected only once. The chain employs TRBV5-6 and TRBJ1-6; D ambiguous. The CDR3 runs to 13 residues. Trimming removed 2 bases at V and 14 bases at J, with 14 bases between. CDR1 and CDR2 (germline): SGHDT, YYEEEE. The CDR3 spells CASSLGTAPALHF. CDR3 in DNA: TGTGCCAGCAGCTTAGGAACCGCCCCGGCCCTCCACTTT.

The chain has TRBV28 and TRBJ2-7; 10 positions match TRBD2. J gave up 2 bases and V 6 bases, and 7 bases lay outside the gene matches. There are 15 residues in the CDR3. CDR1 is MDHEN and CDR2 is SYDVKM in the germline V gene. The CDR3 region has the DNA TGTGCCAGCAGCCTAATAGCGGGAGGTGCCTACGAGCAGTACTTC. Translating gives CASSLIAGGAYEQYF.

CDR3 nucleotide sequence: TGTGCCAGCAGCTTTAGCGGGGACGCCTACGAGCAGTACTTC. Amino acids: CASSFSGDAYEQYF. The rearrangement joins TRBV7-9 to TRBJ2-7; TRBD2 aligns across 8 bases. V lost 3 bases, J lost 2 bases, and 3 bases stayed unmatched. The length of the CDR3 is 14 residues. CDR1 and CDR2 from the germline V gene are SEHNR and FQNEAQ (reference sequence).

J is TRBJ1-5 and V is TRBV7-9; D unresolved. Germline V gives CDR1 SEHNR, CDR2 FQNEAQ (reference sequence). The CDR3 covers 12 residues. Trimming pared 7 bases from V and 2 bases from J, leaving 6 bases between. CDR3 sequence: CASTTGNQPQHF. The CDR3 DNA reads TGTGCCAGCACGACTGGCAATCAGCCCCAGCATTTT.

In nucleotides, the CDR3 is TGTGCCAGCAGTACAACGACCCCAGGGGGCCGGCGTGGCTACACCTTC. Encoded protein: CASSTTTPGGRRGYTF. The chain couples TRBV27 to TRBJ1-2; 8 nucleotides match TRBD1. CDR1 and CDR2 (germline): MNHEY, SMNVEV (reference sequence). J was trimmed by 7 bases and V by 5 bases; bases with no gene match: 15. The CDR3 contains 16 residues.

The chain is built from TRBV11-3 and TRBJ2-3; perhaps TRBD1 as D (5 bases). Trimming left V 4 bases short and J 6 bases short, with 14 bases between. This CDR3 comprises 14 residues. From germline, CDR1 is SGHNT and CDR2 YENEEA. The CDR3 bases are TGTGCCAGCAGCTCTCCGAGGTCAGGGGATACGCAGTATTTT. Translated, it gives CASSSPRSGDTQYF.

This clone appeared a single time. CDR3 protein: CASSLRGSNTEAFF. The CDR3 DNA sequence: TGCGCCAGCAGTCTGAGGGGGTCGAACACTGAAGCTTTCTTT. This sequence joins TRBV4-3 and TRBJ1-1; maybe TRBD1 (6 bases). There are 14 residues in the CDR3. Germline-derived CDR1 and CDR2 are LGHNA and YSLEER. Deletions cut 6 bases from V and 1 base from J, with 12 bases between.

This clone was seen only a few times. The chain uses TRBV7-2 and TRBJ1-2; D is ambiguous. V gave up 4 bases and J gave up 0 bases, with 15 bases separating them. The CDR3 runs 16 residues. From germline, CDR1 is SGHTA and CDR2 FQGNSA. The DNA for the CDR3 is TGTGCCAGCAGCTCCCTCGTGGAGTCTCCTAACTATGGCTACACCTTC. It yields the protein CASSSLVESPNYGYTF.

The chain is built from TRBV7-2 and TRBJ2-7; 10 bases are a match to TRBD2. CDR1 is SGHTA and CDR2 is FQGNSA in the germline V gene. There are 14 residues in the CDR3. Losses at the gene ends were 1 base for V and 6 bases for J; bases not matched to a gene: 3. CDR3 DNA: TGTGCCAGCAGCTTAGTAGCGGGGGGCGGCGAGCAGTACTTC. Translated, it gives CASSLVAGGGEQYF.

The chain uses TRBV9 and TRBJ2-1; TRBD1 might be the D (7 bases). V was cut by 3 bases and J by 1 base, with 11 bases left in between. The CDR3 extends over 15 amino acids. Germline values: CDR1 SGDLS, CDR2 YYNGEE. The CDR3 sequence: CASSEEGASYNEQFF. The CDR3 DNA is TGTGCCAGCAGCGAGGAGGGGGCTTCCTACAATGAGCAGTTCTTC. The full variable domain, its missing parts supplied by reference TRBV9 and TRBJ2-1, is DSGVTQTPKHLITATGQRVTLRCSPRSGDLSVYWYQQSLDQGLQFLIQYYNGEERAKGNILERFSAQQFPDLHSELNLSSLELGDSALYFCASSEEGASYNEQFFGPGTRLTVL.

The chain employs TRBV29-1 and TRBJ2-5; D is unclear. V was shortened by 4 bases and J by 5 bases, with 5 bases between the two germline ends. The CDR3 contains 10 residues. CDR1 is SQVTM and CDR2 is ANQGSEA in the germline V gene. The CDR3 region is CSVVEETQYF. DNA for the CDR3: TGCAGCGTTGTAGAGGAGACCCAGTACTTC.

The V call is TRBV2, the J call TRBJ2-1; possibly TRBD1 or TRBD2 for D (6 bases each). V lost 11 bases, J lost 2 bases, and 25 bases lay in between. The CDR3 spans 17 residues. CDR1 and CDR2 from the germline V gene are SNHLY and FYNNEI. DNA for the CDR3: TGTGCCGGAGGGGGGTCGGCGACCCACAGGCCCTACAATGAGCAGTTCTTC. Protein sequence: CAGGGSATHRPYNEQFF.

The chain uses TRBV7-3 and TRBJ1-1; D uncertain. CDR3 size: 13 residues. Trimming cost V 4 bases and J 1 base, with 7 bases left between them. Germline V gene data show CDR1 as SGHTA and CDR2 as FQGTGA. The CDR3 here is CASSSLRNTEAFF. In nucleotides, the CDR3 is TGTGCCAGCAGCTCCCTCAGGAACACTGAAGCTTTCTTT.

The chain uses TRBV5-1 and TRBJ1-1, with TRBD1 identical over 9 bases. V trimming: 7 bases; J trimming: 1 base; junction bases outside the gene matches: 8. Germline loops: CDR1 SGHRS, CDR2 YFSETQ. The CDR3 loop spans 15 amino acids. The CDR3 spells CASGTGYQGNTEAFF. CDR3 DNA: TGCGCCAGCGGGACAGGGTATCAGGGGAACACTGAAGCTTTCTTT.

V gene TRBV7-2 combines with J gene TRBJ1-1; no clear D. V was cut by 1 base and J by 1 base, with 4 bases left in between. This CDR3 is built from 13 residues. Per the germline V gene, CDR1 is SGHTA and CDR2 is FQGNSA. The DNA for the CDR3 is TGTGCCAGCAGCTTAGGACAGAACACTGAAGCTTTCTTT. This codes for CASSLGQNTEAFF.

The chain employs TRBV5-1 and TRBJ2-7; TRBD1 matches at 12 bases. This CDR3 has 15 amino acids. V lost 4 bases, J lost 9 bases, and 11 bases stayed unmatched. From germline, CDR1 is SGHRS and CDR2 YFSETQ. In DNA form, the CDR3 reads TGCGCCAGCAGCCTGGCGGGGACAGGGGGCGAGGTGCAGTACTTC. Translation: CASSLAGTGGEVQYF.

The chain recombines TRBV6-5 with TRBJ1-3; D is perhaps TRBD1 (6 bases). V gave up 7 bases and J gave up 8 bases, with 12 bases separating them. CDR1 and CDR2 (germline): MNHEY, SVGAGI. This CDR3 contains 12 residues. The CDR3 reads CASTGGLDTIYF. As DNA, the CDR3 is TGTGCCAGCACCGGGGGCCTGGACACCATATATTTT.

The V call is TRBV28, the J call TRBJ1-2, with no clear D. CDR1 is MDHEN, CDR2 SYDVKM, per germline. The ends were cut back, 7 bases at V and 8 bases at J, with 11 bases in the middle. The CDR3 contains 11 residues. The CDR3 DNA reads TGTGCCAGCAAACGTTATAGCGGCTACACCTTC. Its protein is CASKRYSGYTF.